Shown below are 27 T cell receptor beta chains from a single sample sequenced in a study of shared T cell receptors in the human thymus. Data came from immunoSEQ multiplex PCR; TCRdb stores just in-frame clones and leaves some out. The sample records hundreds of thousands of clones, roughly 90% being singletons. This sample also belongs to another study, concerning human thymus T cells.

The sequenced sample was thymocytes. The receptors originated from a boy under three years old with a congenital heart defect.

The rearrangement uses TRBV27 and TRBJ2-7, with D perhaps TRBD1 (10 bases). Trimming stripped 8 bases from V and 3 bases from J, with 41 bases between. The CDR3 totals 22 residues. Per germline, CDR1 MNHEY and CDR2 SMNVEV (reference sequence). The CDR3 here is CASASSYGDRGLKREVVYEQYF. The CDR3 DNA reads TGTGCCAGCGCCTCAAGTTATGGGGACAGGGGCCTAAAGCGGGAGGTAGTCTACGAGCAGTACTTC.

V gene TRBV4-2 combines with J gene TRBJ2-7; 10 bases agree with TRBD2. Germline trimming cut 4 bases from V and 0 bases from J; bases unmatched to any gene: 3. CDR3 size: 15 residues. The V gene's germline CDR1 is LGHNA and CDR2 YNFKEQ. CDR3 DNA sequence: TGTGCCAGCAGCCGCTCTAGCGGGGGCTCCTACGAGCAGTACTTC. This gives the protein CASSRSSGGSYEQYF.

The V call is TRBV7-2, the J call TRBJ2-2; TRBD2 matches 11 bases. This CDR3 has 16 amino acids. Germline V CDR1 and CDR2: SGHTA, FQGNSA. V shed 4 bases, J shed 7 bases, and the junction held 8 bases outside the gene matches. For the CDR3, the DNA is TGTGCCAGCAGCTGTGGGACTAGCGGAGGGCACGGGGAGCTGTTTTTT. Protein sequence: CASSCGTSGGHGELFF. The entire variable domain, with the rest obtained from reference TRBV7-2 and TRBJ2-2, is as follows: GAGVSQSPSNKVTEKGKDVELRCDPISGHTALYWYRQSLGQGLEFLIYFQGNSAPDKSGLPSDRFSAERTGGSVSTLTIQRTQQEDSAVYLCASSCGTSGGHGELFFGEGSRLTVL.

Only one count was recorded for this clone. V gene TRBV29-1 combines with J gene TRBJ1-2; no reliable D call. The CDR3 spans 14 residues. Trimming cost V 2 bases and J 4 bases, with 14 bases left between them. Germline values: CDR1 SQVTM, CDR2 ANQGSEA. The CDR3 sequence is CSVEPLNTIYGYTF. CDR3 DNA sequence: TGCAGCGTTGAACCGTTGAACACGATCTATGGCTACACCTTC.

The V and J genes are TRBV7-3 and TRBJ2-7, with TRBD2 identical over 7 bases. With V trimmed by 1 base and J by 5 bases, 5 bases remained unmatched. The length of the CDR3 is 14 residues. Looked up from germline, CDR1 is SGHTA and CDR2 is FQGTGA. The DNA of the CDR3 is TGTGCCAGCAGCTTAAGGGCGGGAGAGGACGAGCAGTACTTC. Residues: CASSLRAGEDEQYF. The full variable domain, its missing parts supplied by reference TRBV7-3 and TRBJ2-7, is GAGVSQTPSNKVTEKGKYVELRCDPISGHTALYWYRQSLGQGPEFLIYFQGTGAADDSGLPNDRFFAVRPEGSVSTLKIQRTERGDSAVYLCASSLRAGEDEQYFGPGTRLTVT.

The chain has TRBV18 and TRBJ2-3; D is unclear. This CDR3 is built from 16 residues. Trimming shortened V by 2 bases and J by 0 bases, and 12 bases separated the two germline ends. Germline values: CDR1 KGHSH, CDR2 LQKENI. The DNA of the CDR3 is TGTGCCAGCTCACCAGAGGCCCTCATTAGCACAGATACGCAGTATTTT. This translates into CASSPEALISTDTQYF.

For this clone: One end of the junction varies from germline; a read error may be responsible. The CDR3 sequence is CASTEEGQGNEKLFF. In nucleotides, the CDR3 is TGTGCCAGCACTGAAGAGGGACAGGGTAATGAAAAACTGTTTTTT. The chain couples TRBV2 to TRBJ1-4, with 9 positions matching TRBD1. Germline CDR1 and CDR2: SNHLY and FYNNEI. The CDR3 has 15 amino acids.

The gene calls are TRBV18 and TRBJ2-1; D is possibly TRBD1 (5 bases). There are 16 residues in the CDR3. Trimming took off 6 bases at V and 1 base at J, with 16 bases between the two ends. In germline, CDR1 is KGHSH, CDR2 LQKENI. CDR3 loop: CASSSLDTLSYNEQFF. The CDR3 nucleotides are TGTGCCAGCTCGAGCCTGGACACCTTATCCTACAATGAGCAGTTCTTC.

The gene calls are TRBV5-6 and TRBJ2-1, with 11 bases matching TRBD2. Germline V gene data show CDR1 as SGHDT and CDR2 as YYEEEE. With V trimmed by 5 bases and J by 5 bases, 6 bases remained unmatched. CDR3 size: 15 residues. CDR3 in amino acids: CASRLPGLADNEQFF. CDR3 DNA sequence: TGTGCCAGCAGACTTCCGGGACTAGCGGACAATGAGCAGTTCTTC.

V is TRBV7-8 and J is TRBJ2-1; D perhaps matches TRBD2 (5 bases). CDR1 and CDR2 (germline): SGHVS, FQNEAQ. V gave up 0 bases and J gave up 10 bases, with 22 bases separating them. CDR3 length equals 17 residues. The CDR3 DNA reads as TGTGCCAGCAGCTTAGCGGCATTAGCGCTACGGCCGGGGGAGCAGTTCTTC. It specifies CASSLAALALRPGEQFF.

CDR3 sequence reads: CASSQDRADRRFNTEAFF. The CDR3, as DNA: TGTGCCAGCAGCCAAGATCGGGCCGACAGACGTTTCAACACTGAAGCTTTCTTT. J is TRBJ1-1 and V is TRBV4-2; possible D gene TRBD1, 5 bases. V shed 0 bases and J shed 2 bases, with 19 bases lying between them. CDR1 and CDR2 (germline): LGHNA, YNFKEQ. This CDR3 comprises 18 residues.

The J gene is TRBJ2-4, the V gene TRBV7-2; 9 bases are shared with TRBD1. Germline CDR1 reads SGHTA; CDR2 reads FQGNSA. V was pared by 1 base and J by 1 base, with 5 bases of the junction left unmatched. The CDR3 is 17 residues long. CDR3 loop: CASSLEPQGAAKNIQYF. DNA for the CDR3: TGTGCCAGCAGCTTAGAGCCACAGGGGGCTGCCAAAAACATTCAGTACTTC.

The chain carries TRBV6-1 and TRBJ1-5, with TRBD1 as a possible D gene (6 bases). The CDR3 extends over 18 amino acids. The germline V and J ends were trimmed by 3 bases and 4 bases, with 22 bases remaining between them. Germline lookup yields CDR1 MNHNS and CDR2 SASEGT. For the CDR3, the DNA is TGTGCCAGCAGTGACCCACTGACAGGATGGGCCTCTAATCAGCCCCAGCATTTT. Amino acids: CASSDPLTGWASNQPQHF.

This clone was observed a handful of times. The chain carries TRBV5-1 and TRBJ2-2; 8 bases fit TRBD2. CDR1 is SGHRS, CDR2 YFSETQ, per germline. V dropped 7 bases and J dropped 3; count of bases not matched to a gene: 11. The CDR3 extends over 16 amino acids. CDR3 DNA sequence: TGCGCCAGCTTCCCCGGCCGGGAGGGCCACACCGGGGAGCTGTTTTTT. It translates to CASFPGREGHTGELFF.

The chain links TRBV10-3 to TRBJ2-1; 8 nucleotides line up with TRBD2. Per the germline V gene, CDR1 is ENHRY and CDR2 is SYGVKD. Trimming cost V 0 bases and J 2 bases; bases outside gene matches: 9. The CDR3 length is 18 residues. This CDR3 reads CAISESTLAGGTYNEQFF. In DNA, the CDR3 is TGTGCCATCAGTGAGTCGACTCTAGCGGGTGGGACCTACAATGAGCAGTTCTTC.

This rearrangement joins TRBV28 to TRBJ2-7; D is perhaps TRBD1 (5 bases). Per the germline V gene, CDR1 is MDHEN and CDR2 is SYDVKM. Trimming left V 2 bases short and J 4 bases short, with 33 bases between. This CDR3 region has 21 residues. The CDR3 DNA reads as TGTGCCAGCAGTTTAAAGGGGCCTAGGAGCGAGGAACTTGCCACGCCATACGAGCAGTACTTC. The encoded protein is CASSLKGPRSEELATPYEQYF.

The CDR3 DNA reads TGTGCGACCCAGGGACAGACAATATACGAGCAGTACTTC. Residues: CATQGQTIYEQYF. The J gene is TRBJ2-7, the V gene TRBV7-9; the match to TRBD1 covers 7 bases. Per the germline V gene, CDR1 is SEHNR and CDR2 is FQNEAQ (reference sequence). The CDR3 runs to 13 residues.

CDR3 in DNA: TGTGCCAGCAGCCGCACCGACAGGGACGAGCAGTACTTC. Translating gives CASSRTDRDEQYF. This chain links TRBV5-6 with TRBJ2-5; 7 bases map to TRBD1. The tail of the sequence fits TRBJ2-7 better, so the J call may be wrong. This CDR3 is 13 amino acids long. Germline assignment: CDR1 SGHDT and CDR2 YYEEEE.

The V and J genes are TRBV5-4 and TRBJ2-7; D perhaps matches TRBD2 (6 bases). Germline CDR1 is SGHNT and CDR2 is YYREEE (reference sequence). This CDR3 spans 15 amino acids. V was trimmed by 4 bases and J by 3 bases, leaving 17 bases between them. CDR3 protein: CASSPGVARGYEQYF. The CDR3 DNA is TGTGCCAGCAGCCCGGGGGTGGCCCGGGGCTACGAGCAGTACTTC.

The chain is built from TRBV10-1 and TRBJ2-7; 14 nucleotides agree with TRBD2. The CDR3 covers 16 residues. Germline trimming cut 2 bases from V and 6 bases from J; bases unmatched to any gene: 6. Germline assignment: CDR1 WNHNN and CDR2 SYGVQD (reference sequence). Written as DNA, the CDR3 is TGCGCCAGCAGTGAGCCGGGACTAGCGGGAGTCTCCGAGCAGTACTTC. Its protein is CASSEPGLAGVSEQYF.

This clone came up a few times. CDR3 region: CASSPNGGGGNTEAFF. The DNA for the CDR3 is TGCGCCAGCAGCCCCAACGGGGGAGGAGGGAACACTGAAGCTTTCTTT. The V call is TRBV4-1, the J call TRBJ1-1, with D perhaps TRBD1 (5 bases). V was clipped by 4 bases and J by 1 base, with 16 bases between them. Per the germline V gene, CDR1 is MGHRA and CDR2 is YSYEKL. CDR3 length equals 16 residues.

The CDR3: CAIRGLAGGNTGELFF. The CDR3, as DNA: TGTGCCATCAGGGGACTAGCGGGAGGGAACACCGGGGAGCTGTTTTTT. This sequence joins TRBV10-3 and TRBJ2-2; 15 nucleotides align to TRBD2. Germline V gives CDR1 ENHRY, CDR2 SYGVKD. The CDR3 length is 16 residues. The junction had 0 bases not matched to a gene; V was cut back by 6 bases and J by 1 base.

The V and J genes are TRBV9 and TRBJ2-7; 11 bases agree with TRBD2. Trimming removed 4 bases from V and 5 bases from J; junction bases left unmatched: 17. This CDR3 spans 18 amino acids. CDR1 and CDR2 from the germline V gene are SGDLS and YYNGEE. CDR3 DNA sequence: TGTGCCAGCAGCCCCCCCCAGGCTAGCGGGAGGACGTTCCACGAGCAGTACTTC. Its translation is CASSPPQASGRTFHEQYF.

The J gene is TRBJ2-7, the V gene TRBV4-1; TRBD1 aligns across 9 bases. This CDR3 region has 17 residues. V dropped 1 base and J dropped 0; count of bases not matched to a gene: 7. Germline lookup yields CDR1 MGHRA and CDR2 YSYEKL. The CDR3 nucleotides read TGCGCCAGCAGCCAAGTTGTGGGACAGGGTGCCTCCTACGAGCAGTACTTC. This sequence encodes CASSQVVGQGASYEQYF.

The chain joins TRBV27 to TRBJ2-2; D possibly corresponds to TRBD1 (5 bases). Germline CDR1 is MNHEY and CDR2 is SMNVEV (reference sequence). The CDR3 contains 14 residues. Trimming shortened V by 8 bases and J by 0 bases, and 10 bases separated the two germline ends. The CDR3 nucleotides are TGTGCCAGCGGGGCACAGACGAACACCGGGGAGCTGTTTTTT. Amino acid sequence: CASGAQTNTGELFF.

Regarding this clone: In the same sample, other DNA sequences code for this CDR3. This CDR3 is CASSYVPGSPYEQYF. CDR3 DNA sequence: TGTGCCAGCAGTTACGTTCCAGGCTCCCCCTACGAGCAGTACTTC. The chain has TRBV6-5 and TRBJ2-7; D gene ambiguous. Germline values: CDR1 MNHEY, CDR2 SVGAGI. The CDR3 contains 15 residues. The V end lost 2 bases, the J end lost 2 bases, and 13 bases lay between the germline ends.

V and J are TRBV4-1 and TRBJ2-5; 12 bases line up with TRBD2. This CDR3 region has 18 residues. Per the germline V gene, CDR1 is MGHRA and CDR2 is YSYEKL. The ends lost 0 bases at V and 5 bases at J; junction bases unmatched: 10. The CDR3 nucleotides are TGCGCCAGCAGCCAAGATGCCCGACTAGCGGGAGAGGGGGAGACCCAGTACTTC. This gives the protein CASSQDARLAGEGETQYF.